This TCR beta chain was profiled in a study of cytomegalovirus exposure and HLA in healthy donors. General study results and limits: Reported findings show TCR beta sequences accurately forecast HLA-A and HLA-B alleles in most subjects.

Amplification used 60 Vbeta primers and 13 Jbeta primers. Sequencing was performed with immunoSEQ multiplex PCR; in TCRdb, only in-frame clones are kept and a portion is missing. The repertoire includes about 180,000 clones, about 81% of them detected once, and approximately 1.5% sits in the top ten. Concerning this clone itself: Its target is not known.

Trimming cost V 0 bases and J 6 bases; bases outside gene matches: 0. The CDR3 runs 13 residues. Germline V lookup: CDR1 SGHDT, CDR2 YYEEEE. The sequence came from a man in his forties or fifties in good health and CMV-seronegative. Sequencing input: PBMCs. V usage is TRBV5-6 and J usage is TRBJ2-1; 7 positions match TRBD1. This CDR3 is CASSLDRGNEQFF. The CDR3 bases are TGTGCCAGCAGCTTGGACAGGGGCAATGAGCAGTTCTTC.